This T cell receptor beta chain was documented in a study of graft-versus-host responses after intestinal transplantation. Background on the study: Isolated intestinal, liver-intestinal, or multivisceral transplants were what recipients had. Anti-thymocyte globulin induction was given to all recipients, followed by tacrolimus and steroids for around 3 years. Study-wide findings and caveats: GvH clones appeared in recipient marrow, some first in ileum or blood. Clonal ratios of graft-versus-host to host-versus-graft in allografts were high for patients exhibiting graft-donor T cell macrochimerism.

Trimming removed 2 bases at V and 6 bases at J, with 10 bases between. Germline V gene data show CDR1 as SGHRS and CDR2 as YFSETQ. This CDR3 comprises 13 residues. As concerns this clone: Its specificity is unknown.

Generated by immunoSEQ multiplex PCR, the TCRdb table keeps only in-frame clones and is missing some. The sample has tens of thousands of clones; around 90% are singletons. The clonotype originates from a human donor who received an intestinal transplant. The sequences come from unstimulated CD8+ T cells sorted from spleen or lymph node cells, collected before intestinal transplant. The chain links TRBV5-1 to TRBJ2-3; a possible D gene is TRBD1 (7 bases). CDR3: CASSFSGGDTQYF. CDR3 coding DNA: TGCGCCAGCAGCTTCTCAGGGGGGGATACGCAGTATTTT.